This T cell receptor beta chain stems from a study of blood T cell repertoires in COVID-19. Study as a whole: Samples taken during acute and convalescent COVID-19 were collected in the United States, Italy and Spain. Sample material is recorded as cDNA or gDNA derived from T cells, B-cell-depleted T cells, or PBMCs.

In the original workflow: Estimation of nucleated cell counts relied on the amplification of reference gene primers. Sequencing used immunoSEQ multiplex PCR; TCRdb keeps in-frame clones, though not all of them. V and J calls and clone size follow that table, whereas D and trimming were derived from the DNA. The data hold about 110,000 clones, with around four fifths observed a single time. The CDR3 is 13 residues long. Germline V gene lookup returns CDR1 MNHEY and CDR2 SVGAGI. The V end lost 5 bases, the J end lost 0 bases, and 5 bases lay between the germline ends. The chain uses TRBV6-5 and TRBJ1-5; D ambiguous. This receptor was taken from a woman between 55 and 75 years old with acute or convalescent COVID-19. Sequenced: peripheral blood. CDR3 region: CASSQHSNQPQHF. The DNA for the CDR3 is TGTGCCAGCAGTCAACATAGCAATCAGCCCCAGCATTTT.